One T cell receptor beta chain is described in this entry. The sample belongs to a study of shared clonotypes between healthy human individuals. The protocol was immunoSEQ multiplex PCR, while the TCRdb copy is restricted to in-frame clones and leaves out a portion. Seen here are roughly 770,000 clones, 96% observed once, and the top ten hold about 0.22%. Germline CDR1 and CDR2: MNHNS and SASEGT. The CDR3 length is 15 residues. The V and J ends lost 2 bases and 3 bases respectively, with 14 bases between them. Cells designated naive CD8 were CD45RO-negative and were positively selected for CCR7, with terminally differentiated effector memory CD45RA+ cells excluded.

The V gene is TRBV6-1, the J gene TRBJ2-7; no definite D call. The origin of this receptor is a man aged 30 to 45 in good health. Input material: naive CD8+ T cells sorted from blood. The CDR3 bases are TGTGCCAGCAGTGAAATCTCCGTGGTAATCTACGAGCAGTACTTC. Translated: CASSEISVVIYEQYF.